This T cell receptor (beta chain) was retrieved from a study of blood T cell repertoires in COVID-19. Study in general: Samples came from the United States, Italy and Spain, spanning acute and convalescent COVID-19. In each case, the material was cDNA or gDNA derived from T cells, B-cell-depleted T cells, or PBMCs.

Original processing methods: The assay estimated nucleated cells by amplifying reference gene primers. Repertoires were generated with immunoSEQ multiplex PCR, while TCRdb's copy carries only in-frame clones and drops some. V and J calls and clone size come straight from that table; D and trimming were deduced from the DNA. The sample lists about 130,000 clones, about 89% occurring once. This clone showed up just once. Germline trimming cut 0 bases from V and 3 bases from J; bases unmatched to any gene: 2. Germline V gives CDR1 MNHEY, CDR2 SVGEGT. The CDR3 is 14 residues long. The specimen was peripheral blood. This TCR derives from a man aged 55 to 69 with active or convalescent COVID-19. V gene TRBV6-2 or TRBV6-3 combines with J gene TRBJ2-7; 7 bases line up with TRBD2. CDR3 amino acids: CASSYSSGDYEQYF. The CDR3 region has the DNA TGTGCCAGCAGTTACTCGAGCGGGGACTACGAGCAGTACTTC.